This T cell receptor (beta chain) was identified in a study of blood T cell repertoires in COVID-19. Everyone who took part was roughly 18 to 100 years old, and they came from 24 US areas. The junction had 8 bases not matched to a gene; V was cut back by 3 bases and J by 3 bases. This CDR3 has 16 residues. Germline V CDR1 and CDR2: ENHRY, SYGVKD. The repertoire was sequenced with immunoSEQ multiplex PCR; TCRdb's copy has only in-frame clones and lacks some. Here the sample spans about 200,000 clones, 80% to 90% being singletons. The sample comprised PBMCs or T cells enriched from blood (not recorded which). The chain recombines TRBV10-3 with TRBJ1-1, with 9 bases matching TRBD1. The receptor's source is a woman between 35 and 50 years old with acute COVID-19. The CDR3 region has the DNA TGTGCCATCAGTGACTCTCCGACAGGGGGGGACACTGAAGCTTTCTTT. Encoded protein: CAISDSPTGGDTEAFF.